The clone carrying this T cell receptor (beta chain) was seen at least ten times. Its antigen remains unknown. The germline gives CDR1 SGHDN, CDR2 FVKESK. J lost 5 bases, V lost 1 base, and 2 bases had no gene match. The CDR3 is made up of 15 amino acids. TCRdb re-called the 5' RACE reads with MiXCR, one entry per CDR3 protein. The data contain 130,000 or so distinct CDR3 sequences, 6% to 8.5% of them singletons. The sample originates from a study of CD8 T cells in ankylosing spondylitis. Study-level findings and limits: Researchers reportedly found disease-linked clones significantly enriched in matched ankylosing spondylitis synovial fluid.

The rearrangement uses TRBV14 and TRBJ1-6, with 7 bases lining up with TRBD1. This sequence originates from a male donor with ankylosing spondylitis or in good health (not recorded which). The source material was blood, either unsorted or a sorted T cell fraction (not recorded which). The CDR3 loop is CASSQADRDNSPLHF. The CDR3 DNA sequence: TGTGCCAGCAGCCAAGCCGACAGGGATAATTCACCCCTCCACTTT.